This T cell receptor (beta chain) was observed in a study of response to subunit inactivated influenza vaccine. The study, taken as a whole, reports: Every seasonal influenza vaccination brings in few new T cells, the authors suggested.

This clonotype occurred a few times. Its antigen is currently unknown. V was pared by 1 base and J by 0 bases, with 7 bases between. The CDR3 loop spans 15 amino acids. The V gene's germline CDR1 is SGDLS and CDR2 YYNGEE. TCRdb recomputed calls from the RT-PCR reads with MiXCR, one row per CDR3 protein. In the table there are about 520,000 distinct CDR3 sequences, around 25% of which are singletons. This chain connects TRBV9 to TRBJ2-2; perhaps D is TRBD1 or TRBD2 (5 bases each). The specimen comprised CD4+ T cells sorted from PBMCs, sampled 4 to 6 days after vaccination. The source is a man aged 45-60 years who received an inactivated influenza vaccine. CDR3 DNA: TGTGCCAGCAGCGTACTGGGGGCGAACACCGGGGAGCTGTTTTTT. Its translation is CASSVLGANTGELFF.